The 20 T cell receptor beta chains below were found in one sample sequenced in a study of T-cell memory formation after mild COVID-19. TCRdb fed the 5' RACE reads into MiXCR, producing one record per CDR3 protein. The data hold 45,000 to 50,000 distinct CDR3 sequences, with roughly 7% observed a single time. The specimen was PBMCs or a T cell subset sorted from them (not recorded which). Every receptor here comes from a man aged 18 to 30 who had mild COVID-19 (a few samples of this study predate the infection). Cell type and time point are not known.

This clonotype was found a few times. The CDR3 DNA reads as TGTGCCAGCAGTTTCGTGGGGGGCAGGCAAGAGACCCAGTACTTC. Translated: CASSFVGGRQETQYF. The chain combines TRBV6-5 with TRBJ2-5; D possibly matches TRBD1 or TRBD2 (6 bases each). The CDR3 extends over 15 amino acids. Per germline, CDR1 MNHEY and CDR2 SVGAGI. V lost 4 bases to trimming and J lost 2 bases, with 14 bases between them.

The V gene is TRBV5-1, the J gene TRBJ2-3, with D unclear. Germline CDR1 SGHRS, CDR2 YFSETQ. The CDR3 spans 13 residues. Trimming pared 5 bases from V and 0 bases from J, leaving 7 bases between. CDR3 nucleotides: TGCGCCAGCAGGTCGGACAGCACAGATACGCAGTATTTT. Protein sequence: CASRSDSTDTQYF.

The sample holds a few counts of this clonotype. V gene TRBV3-1 combines with J gene TRBJ1-2; maybe TRBD1 (6 bases). V dropped 3 bases and J dropped 3 bases, with 14 bases sitting between them. Germline CDR1 reads LGHDT; CDR2 reads YNNKEL (reference sequence). This CDR3 comprises 15 residues. CDR3 sequence reads: CASSHRFKGDYGYTF. In nucleotides, the CDR3 is TGTGCCAGCAGCCACCGTTTTAAGGGGGACTATGGCTACACCTTC.

The V gene is TRBV11-3, the J gene TRBJ2-3; weak D call: TRBD2 (5 bases). The length of the CDR3 is 13 residues. From germline, CDR1 is SGHNT and CDR2 YENEEA. V dropped 3 bases and J dropped 4 bases, with 8 bases sitting between them. This CDR3 reads CASSLRVADTQYF. Here the CDR3 DNA reads TGTGCCAGCAGCTTGAGGGTGGCAGATACGCAGTATTTT.

The rearrangement joins TRBV6-1 to TRBJ2-7; 7 bases align to TRBD2. CDR3 length: 14 amino acids. Germline trimming cut 3 bases from V and 7 bases from J; bases unmatched to any gene: 9. CDR1 is MNHNS and CDR2 is SASEGT in the germline V gene. CDR3 bases: TGTGCCAGCAGTGATTACGCTAGCGGCCGGGAGCAGTACTTC. It is translated as CASSDYASGREQYF.

The table lists this clonotype with a few counts. This rearrangement joins TRBV5-1 to TRBJ1-6, with 9 bases matching TRBD1. The CDR3 loop spans 15 amino acids. The ends lost 4 bases at V and 9 bases at J; junction bases unmatched: 8. CDR1 and CDR2 from the germline V gene are SGHRS and YFSETQ. The CDR3 DNA sequence: TGCGCCAGCAGCGCTAGTACAGGGGGCGGTTCACCCCTCCACTTT. This gives the protein CASSASTGGGSPLHF.

This clonotype was found a few times. V and J are TRBV7-2 and TRBJ2-2; no clear D gene. CDR1 SGHTA and CDR2 FQGNSA come from the germline V gene. The CDR3 extends over 14 amino acids. Trimming stripped 1 base from V and 6 bases from J, with 9 bases between. The CDR3 nucleotides read TGTGCCAGCAGCTTAGTGGGATGGTCCGGGGAGCTGTTTTTT. Translating gives CASSLVGWSGELFF. The variable domain in full, with the rest retrieved from reference TRBV7-2 and TRBJ2-2, is GAGVSQSPSNKVTEKGKDVELRCDPISGHTALYWYRQSLGQGLEFLIYFQGNSAPDKSGLPSDRFSAERTGGSVSTLTIQRTQQEDSAVYLCASSLVGWSGELFFGEGSRLTVL.

The chain employs TRBV5-1 and TRBJ2-3; D may correspond to TRBD1 or TRBD2 (5 bases each). The CDR3 totals 15 residues. Germline CDR1 and CDR2: SGHRS and YFSETQ. Deletions cut 4 bases from V and 0 bases from J, with 12 bases between. The CDR3 nucleotides are TGCGCCAGCAGCCCTGGGACCACTAGCACAGATACGCAGTATTTT. Translated: CASSPGTTSTDTQYF.

This clonotype was observed at least ten times. This chain joins TRBV7-2 and TRBJ2-3; 15 nucleotides line up with TRBD2. The CDR3 has 18 amino acids. The junction had 7 bases not matched to a gene; V was cut back by 6 bases and J by 0 bases. From germline, CDR1 is SGHTA and CDR2 FQGNSA. This CDR3 is CASSRRGLAGGSTDTQYF. The CDR3 nucleotides are TGTGCCAGCAGTAGACGGGGACTAGCGGGGGGTAGCACAGATACGCAGTATTTT.

This clonotype appeared many times. The rearrangement joins TRBV12-3 or TRBV12-4 to TRBJ2-3; unclear D gene. V was cut by 3 bases and J by 5 bases, with 12 bases left in between. The CDR3 has 14 amino acids. For the CDR3, the DNA is TGTGCCAGCAGTTTTATGGGGTCGGTAGATACGCAGTATTTT. It specifies CASSFMGSVDTQYF.

About this clonotype: It may be a read error: a sequence one base away is much more abundant. Given the absence of the conserved phenylalanine or tryptophan at the CDR3 end, a read error is likely. The rearrangement joins TRBV6-2 or TRBV6-3 to TRBJ2-7, with a weak D call TRBD1 (6 bases). V was pared by 5 bases and J by 9 bases, with 14 bases between. The V gene's germline CDR1 is MNHEY and CDR2 SVGEGT. This CDR3 comprises 12 residues. In nucleotides, the CDR3 is TGTGCCAGCAGTCTGACAGGTCGGTGGCAGTACTTA. It codes for CASSLTGRWQYL.

The chain couples TRBV20-1 to TRBJ2-3; 7 bases are a match to TRBD1. CDR3 length: 15 amino acids. Germline CDR1 and CDR2: DFQATT and SNEGSKA (reference sequence). The V and J ends lost 0 bases and 3 bases, in that order; junction bases with no gene match: 6. The CDR3 nucleotides are TGCAGTGCTAGAGATCGGAGACAGGGTACAGATACGCAGTATTTT. This translates into CSARDRRQGTDTQYF.

This clonotype was counted only a few times. This chain joins TRBV12-3 or TRBV12-4 and TRBJ1-5, with D perhaps TRBD1 (5 bases). V lost 0 bases and J 3 bases, leaving 12 bases between the germline ends. This CDR3 has 16 residues. The CDR3 DNA reads as TGTGCCAGCAGTTTAGCCTCGGGGACGCTCAATCAGCCCCAGCATTTT. Protein sequence: CASSLASGTLNQPQHF.

This chain joins TRBV3-1 and TRBJ1-1, with D unclear. V shed 2 bases and J shed 0 bases, with 7 bases lying between them. CDR1 and CDR2 (germline): LGHDT, YNNKEL (reference sequence). This CDR3 contains 14 residues. CDR3 sequence (DNA): TGTGCCAGCAGCCAATCCCGGATGAACACTGAAGCTTTCTTT. Its protein is CASSQSRMNTEAFF.

The chain is built from TRBV3-1 and TRBJ2-2; weak D call: TRBD1 (6 bases). From germline, CDR1 is LGHDT and CDR2 YNNKEL (reference sequence). The CDR3 runs 14 residues. V was cut by 1 base and J by 6 bases, with 9 bases left in between. Here the CDR3 DNA reads TGTGCCAGCAGCCAAGCAGGGGCGGCCGGGGAGCTGTTTTTT. As protein: CASSQAGAAGELFF. Filled out from reference TRBV3-1 and TRBJ2-2, the complete variable domain reads DTAVSQTPKYLVTQMGNDKSIKCEQNLGHDTMYWYKQDSKKFLKIMFSYNNKELIINETVPNRFSPKSPDKAHLNLHINSLELGDSAVYFCASSQAGAAGELFFGEGSRLTVL.

J is TRBJ2-7 and V is TRBV10-3; TRBD1 aligns across 7 bases. The J segment lost 4 bases and the V segment lost 4 bases, leaving 4 bases of the junction unmatched. The CDR3 loop spans 13 amino acids. In germline, CDR1 is ENHRY, CDR2 SYGVKD. Here the CDR3 DNA reads TGTGCCATCAGTGTCCCGGGACAGTACGAGCAGTACTTC. It translates to CAISVPGQYEQYF.

The rearrangement joins TRBV7-9 to TRBJ2-1, with TRBD2 matching over 10 bases. Germline CDR1 and CDR2: SEHNR and FQNEAQ (reference sequence). The CDR3 sequence is 15 residues long. Trimming removed 5 bases from V and 7 bases from J; junction bases left unmatched: 8. CDR3 sequence (DNA): TGTGCCAGCAGCATAAGAGCGGGGGGGCCAAATGAGCAGTTCTTC. Its translation is CASSIRAGGPNEQFF.

This clonotype was found many times. J is TRBJ2-2 and V is TRBV12-3 or TRBV12-4; D may be TRBD1 (6 bases). The CDR3 length is 13 residues. V lost 6 bases, J lost 5 bases, and 10 bases lay in between. CDR3 sequence: CASRFQGTGELFF. CDR3 nucleotide sequence: TGTGCCAGCAGGTTCCAGGGGACCGGGGAGCTGTTTTTT.

This clonotype has just a few counts. The chain links TRBV11-2 to TRBJ2-2; weak D call: TRBD1 (5 bases). Trimming cost V 4 bases and J 2 bases, with 14 bases left between them. Germline-derived CDR1 and CDR2 are SGHAT and FQNNGV. CDR3 length: 16 residues. The CDR3 DNA is TGTGCCAGCAGCTATCAAGGGGTTGTTAACACCGGGGAGCTGTTTTTT. It yields the protein CASSYQGVVNTGELFF.

J is TRBJ2-1 and V is TRBV5-1; TRBD2 aligns across 11 bases. Germline CDR1 and CDR2: SGHRS and YFSETQ. CDR3 length: 17 residues. V lost 7 bases to trimming and J lost 3 bases; unmatched junction nucleotides: 12. CDR3 nucleotide sequence: TGCGCCAGCGGGGATAGCGGGGGGGCCGAGTTCTACAATGAGCAGTTCTTC. It yields the protein CASGDSGGAEFYNEQFF.